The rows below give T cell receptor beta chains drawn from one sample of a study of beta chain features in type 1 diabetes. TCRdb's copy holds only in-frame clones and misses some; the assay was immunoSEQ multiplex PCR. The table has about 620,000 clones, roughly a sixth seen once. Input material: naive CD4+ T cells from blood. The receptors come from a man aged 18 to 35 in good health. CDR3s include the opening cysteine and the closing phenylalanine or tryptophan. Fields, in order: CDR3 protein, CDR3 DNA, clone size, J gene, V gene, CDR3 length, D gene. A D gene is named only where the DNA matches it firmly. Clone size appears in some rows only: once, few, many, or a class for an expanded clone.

CDR3: CASSLFTSRQYF
DNA: TGTGCCAGCAGTTTGTTTACGAGCAGGCAGTACTTC
size: few
J: TRBJ2-7
V: TRBV28
length: 12
D: -

CDR3: CASSEAYSIAKKLFF
DNA: TGTGCCAGCAGTGAAGCCTACAGCATCGCGAAAAAACTGTTTTTT
size: few
J: TRBJ1-4
V: TRBV2
length: 15
D: -

CDR3: CASSVTGGTEAFF
DNA: TGTGCCAGCAGTGTGACAGGGGGCACTGAAGCTTTCTTT
size: -
J: TRBJ1-1
V: TRBV2
length: 13
D: TRBD1

CDR3: CASSYHMNTEAFF
DNA: TGTGCCAGCAGTTACCACATGAACACTGAAGCTTTCTTT
size: -
J: TRBJ1-1
V: TRBV6-5
length: 13
D: -

CDR3: CASSEAGMGQPQHF
DNA: TGTGCCAGCAGTGAGGCAGGCATGGGTCAGCCCCAGCATTTT
size: -
J: TRBJ1-5
V: TRBV25-1
length: 14
D: -

CDR3: CASSAALETQYF
DNA: TGTGCCAGCAGCGCAGCCCTGGAGACCCAGTACTTC
size: -
J: TRBJ2-5
V: TRBV9
length: 12
D: -

CDR3: CASSQDPRGSNEKLFF
DNA: TGCGCCAGCAGCCAAGATCCCAGGGGGTCCAATGAAAAACTGTTTTTT
size: few
J: TRBJ1-4
V: TRBV4-3
length: 16
D: TRBD1

CDR3: CASSLQTKAFF
DNA: TGTGCCAGCAGCTTACAAACCAAAGCTTTCTTT
size: -
J: TRBJ1-1
V: TRBV28
length: 11
D: -

CDR3: CAWTQGDNYGYTF
DNA: TGTGCCTGGACCCAGGGAGATAACTATGGCTACACCTTC
size: few
J: TRBJ1-2
V: TRBV30
length: 13
D: -

CDR3: CASNQGASGNQPQHF
DNA: TGTGCCAGTAACCAGGGGGCGAGTGGCAATCAGCCCCAGCATTTT
size: once
J: TRBJ1-5
V: TRBV19
length: 15
D: TRBD1

CDR3: CASSLGTPGLAQLYEQYF
DNA: TGTGCCAGCAGCTTAGGGACCCCGGGACTAGCACAACTCTACGAGCAGTACTTC
size: few
J: TRBJ2-7
V: TRBV7-2
length: 18
D: TRBD2

CDR3: CASLTDVSTNEKLFF
DNA: TGTGCCAGCCTTACAGATGTTTCAACTAATGAAAAACTGTTTTTT
size: few
J: TRBJ1-4
V: TRBV2
length: 15
D: -

CDR3: CSVAPMAGAPRTYEQYF
DNA: TGCAGCGTTGCCCCTATGGCAGGGGCCCCCCGAACCTACGAGCAGTACTTC
size: -
J: TRBJ2-7
V: TRBV29-1
length: 17
D: -

CDR3: CASSGAENYGYTF
DNA: TGCGCCAGCAGCGGAGCAGAAAACTATGGCTACACCTTC
size: -
J: TRBJ1-2
V: TRBV5-1
length: 13
D: -

CDR3: CASSLSGQGAPGELFF
DNA: TGTGCCAGCAGCTTGTCAGGACAGGGTGCTCCCGGGGAGCTGTTTTTT
size: once
J: TRBJ2-2
V: TRBV7-9
length: 16
D: TRBD1

CDR3: CASSPLDRDYGYTF
DNA: TGTGCCAGCTCACCGCTGGACAGGGACTATGGCTACACCTTC
size: few
J: TRBJ1-2
V: TRBV18
length: 14
D: TRBD1

CDR3: CSVGPRVANYGYTF
DNA: TGCAGCGTTGGCCCCAGGGTCGCTAACTATGGCTACACCTTC
size: few
J: TRBJ1-2
V: TRBV29-1
length: 14
D: -

CDR3: CATSRGGGPYEQYF
DNA: TGTGCCACCAGCAGAGGTGGGGGGCCCTACGAGCAGTACTTC
size: -
J: TRBJ2-7
V: TRBV15
length: 14
D: -

CDR3: CASSFQRFEQYF
DNA: TGTGCCAGCAGCTTCCAACGGTTCGAGCAGTACTTC
size: -
J: TRBJ2-7
V: TRBV7-2
length: 12
D: -

CDR3: CASSVVSGNEQFF
DNA: TGTGCCAGCAGCGTAGTCTCGGGCAATGAGCAGTTCTTC
size: -
J: TRBJ2-1
V: TRBV9
length: 13
D: -

CDR3: CASSPTADNSPLHF
DNA: TGTGCCAGCTCACCTACTGCCGATAATTCACCCCTCCACTTT
size: -
J: TRBJ1-6
V: TRBV18
length: 14
D: -

CDR3: CASSSSGTGVYGYTF
DNA: TGTGCCAGCAGTTCAAGCGGGACAGGAGTATATGGCTACACCTTC
size: -
J: TRBJ1-2
V: TRBV28
length: 15
D: TRBD1

CDR3: CASSEYGTGNTEAFF
DNA: TGTGCCAGCAGTGAATATGGGACAGGGAACACTGAAGCTTTCTTT
size: -
J: TRBJ1-1
V: TRBV25-1
length: 15
D: TRBD1

CDR3: CATSRSKTGSSYEQYF
DNA: TGTGCCACCAGCAGATCGAAGACAGGGAGCTCCTACGAGCAGTACTTC
size: -
J: TRBJ2-7
V: TRBV15
length: 16
D: TRBD1

CDR3: CASSLLAGGNTDTQYF
DNA: TGTGCCAGCAGCCTACTAGCGGGGGGTAACACAGATACGCAGTATTTT
size: few
J: TRBJ2-3
V: TRBV9
length: 16
D: TRBD2

CDR3: CASSLGGRFNQPQHF
DNA: TGTGCCAGCAGCTTAGGTGGGCGGTTCAATCAGCCCCAGCATTTT
size: few
J: TRBJ1-5
V: TRBV13
length: 15
D: -

CDR3: CASRPATNTEAFF
DNA: TGTGCCAGCAGACCCGCTACGAACACTGAAGCTTTCTTT
size: few
J: TRBJ1-1
V: TRBV5-8
length: 13
D: -

CDR3: CASSLGAASMRDEQYF
DNA: TGCGCCAGCAGCTTGGGGGCAGCGTCAATGAGAGACGAGCAGTACTTC
size: few
J: TRBJ2-7
V: TRBV5-1
length: 16
D: -

CDR3: CASSPTGTRRETQYF
DNA: TGTGCCAGCTCACCTACCGGGACTCGGAGAGAGACCCAGTACTTC
size: -
J: TRBJ2-5
V: TRBV18
length: 15
D: -

CDR3: CAWSRGWDYGYTF
DNA: TGTGCCTGGAGCCGGGGGTGGGACTATGGCTACACCTTC
size: -
J: TRBJ1-2
V: TRBV30
length: 13
D: -

CDR3: CASSGTQGNYGYTF
DNA: TGTGCCAGCAGCGGAACCCAGGGAAACTATGGCTACACCTTC
size: few
J: TRBJ1-2
V: TRBV5-4
length: 14
D: -

CDR3: CASSPLSGAGYGYTF
DNA: TGTGCCAGCAGTCCCCTATCGGGGGCCGGCTATGGCTACACCTTC
size: few
J: TRBJ1-2
V: TRBV28
length: 15
D: -

CDR3: CASSPSGQETQYF
DNA: TGTGCCAGCTCACCATCGGGCCAAGAGACCCAGTACTTC
size: -
J: TRBJ2-5
V: TRBV18
length: 13
D: -

CDR3: CASSPGGQGAGYTF
DNA: TGCGCCAGCAGCCCTGGGGGACAGGGTGCTGGCTACACCTTC
size: -
J: TRBJ1-2
V: TRBV5-1
length: 14
D: TRBD1

CDR3: CASSQAGNTEAFF
DNA: TGCGCCAGCAGCCAAGCGGGGAACACTGAAGCTTTCTTT
size: -
J: TRBJ1-1
V: TRBV4-1
length: 13
D: -

CDR3: CAWSVPGGYSNQPQHF
DNA: TGTGCCTGGAGTGTCCCAGGGGGATATAGCAATCAGCCCCAGCATTTT
size: -
J: TRBJ1-5
V: TRBV30
length: 16
D: TRBD1

CDR3: CATSRVGLAGFNEQFF
DNA: TGTGCCACCAGCAGAGTGGGACTAGCGGGATTCAATGAGCAGTTCTTC
size: few
J: TRBJ2-1
V: TRBV15
length: 16
D: TRBD2

CDR3: CAWSVKSVPRAQYF
DNA: TGTGCCTGGAGTGTAAAATCCGTCCCTCGGGCGCAGTATTTT
size: -
J: TRBJ2-3
V: TRBV30
length: 14
D: -

CDR3: CASSPLAGLNTGELFF
DNA: TGTGCCAGCAGCCCGCTAGCGGGATTGAACACCGGGGAGCTGTTTTTT
size: few
J: TRBJ2-2
V: TRBV7-8
length: 16
D: TRBD2

CDR3: CSVPHGGLSTDTQYF
DNA: TGCAGCGTTCCTCACGGGGGACTCTCCACAGATACGCAGTATTTT
size: -
J: TRBJ2-3
V: TRBV29-1
length: 15
D: -

CDR3: CASRSIAGNYEQYF
DNA: TGTGCCAGCAGGTCCATAGCGGGAAACTACGAGCAGTACTTC
size: -
J: TRBJ2-7
V: TRBV7-2
length: 14
D: TRBD2

CDR3: CASSDGGSLGDTQYF
DNA: TGTGCCAGCAGTGACGGCGGGAGCTTAGGAGATACGCAGTATTTT
size: -
J: TRBJ2-3
V: TRBV6-4
length: 15
D: TRBD2

CDR3: CASSFGGVQYYNEQFF
DNA: TGTGCCAGCAGCTTTGGGGGTGTTCAGTACTACAATGAGCAGTTCTTC
size: few
J: TRBJ2-1
V: TRBV11-2
length: 16
D: -

CDR3: CASSSPLEGANEKLFF
DNA: TGTGCCAGCAGCTCCCCCTTGGAGGGGGCTAATGAAAAACTGTTTTTT
size: few
J: TRBJ1-4
V: TRBV7-3
length: 16
D: -

CDR3: CASSPRLGGNTEAFF
DNA: TGTGCCAGCAGCCCCCGGTTGGGGGGGAACACTGAAGCTTTCTTT
size: -
J: TRBJ1-1
V: TRBV7-2
length: 15
D: -